This T cell receptor beta chain was obtained from a study of shared clonotypes between healthy human individuals. About the research overall: Per donor, three plates held CD4 naive cells, three held CD4 memory, two held CD8 naive and one held CD8 memory.

Researchers ran the assay at a deep level. Here immunoSEQ multiplex PCR was the method, and the copy in TCRdb shows in-frame clones only, minus some. The sample consists of hundreds of thousands of clones, about 96% of them appearing once. The naive CD8 fraction comprised CD45RO-negative cells positively selected for CCR7 and excluded terminally differentiated effector memory CD45RA+ cells. In germline, CDR1 is SGHNT, CDR2 YYREEE (reference sequence). The CDR3 sequence is 15 residues long. V lost 7 bases to trimming and J lost 2 bases; unmatched junction nucleotides: 11. Regarding the study as a whole: An anticipated effect of sequencing depth on clonotype sharing among donors was recognized.

Points on this clone: What it recognizes is unknown.

The TCR comes from a woman in her 30s in good health. The genes are TRBV5-4 and TRBJ2-7, with 8 bases fitting TRBD2. The sample taken for sequencing was naive CD8+ T cells sorted from blood. Here the CDR3 reads CASGNPGRAAYEQYF. In nucleotides, the CDR3 is TGTGCCAGCGGCAATCCCGGGAGGGCCGCCTACGAGCAGTACTTC.